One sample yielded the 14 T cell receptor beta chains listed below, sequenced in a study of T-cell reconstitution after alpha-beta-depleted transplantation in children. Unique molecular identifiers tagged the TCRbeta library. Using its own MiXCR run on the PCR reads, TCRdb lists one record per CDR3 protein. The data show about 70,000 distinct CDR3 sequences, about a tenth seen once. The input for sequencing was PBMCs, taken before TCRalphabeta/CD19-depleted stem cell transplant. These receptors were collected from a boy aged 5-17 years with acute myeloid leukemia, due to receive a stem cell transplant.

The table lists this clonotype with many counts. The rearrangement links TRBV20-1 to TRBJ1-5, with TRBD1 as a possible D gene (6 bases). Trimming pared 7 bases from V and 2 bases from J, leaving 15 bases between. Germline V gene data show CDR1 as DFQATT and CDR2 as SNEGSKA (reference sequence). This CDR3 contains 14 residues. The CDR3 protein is CSVSQQGGNQPQHF. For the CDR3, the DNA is TGCAGTGTCAGCCAACAGGGAGGCAATCAGCCCCAGCATTTT.

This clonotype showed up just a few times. The CDR3 DNA follows: TGTGCCAGCAGCTTCGCCGGGACTAGGGATGAGCAGTTCTTC. It yields the protein CASSFAGTRDEQFF. The chain employs TRBV7-9 and TRBJ2-1; 8 nucleotides line up with TRBD2. CDR3 length: 14 amino acids. Germline V gene sequence: CDR1 SEHNR, CDR2 FQNEAQ (reference sequence). V dropped 3 bases and J dropped 8; count of bases not matched to a gene: 6.

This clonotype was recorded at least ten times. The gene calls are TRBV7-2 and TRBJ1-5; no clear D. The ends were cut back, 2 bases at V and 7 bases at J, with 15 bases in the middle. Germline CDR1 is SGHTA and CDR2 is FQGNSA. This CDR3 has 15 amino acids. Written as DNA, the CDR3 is TGTGCCAGCAGCTTAACCGGGTCGAATCGGCAGCCCCAGCATTTT. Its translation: CASSLTGSNRQPQHF.

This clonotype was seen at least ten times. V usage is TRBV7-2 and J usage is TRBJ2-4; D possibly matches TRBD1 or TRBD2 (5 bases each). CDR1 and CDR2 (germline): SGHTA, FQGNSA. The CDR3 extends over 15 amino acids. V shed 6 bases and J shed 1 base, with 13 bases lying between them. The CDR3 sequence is CASSGASSAKNIQYF. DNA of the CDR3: TGTGCCAGCAGTGGGGCTAGCTCGGCCAAAAACATTCAGTACTTC.

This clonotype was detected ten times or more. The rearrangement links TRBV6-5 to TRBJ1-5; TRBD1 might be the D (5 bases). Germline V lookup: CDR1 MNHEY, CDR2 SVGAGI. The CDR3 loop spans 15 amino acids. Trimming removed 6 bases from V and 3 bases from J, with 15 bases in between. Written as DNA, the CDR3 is TGTGCCAGCAGCCCGATGGGGGATCCCAATCAGCCCCAGCATTTT. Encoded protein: CASSPMGDPNQPQHF.

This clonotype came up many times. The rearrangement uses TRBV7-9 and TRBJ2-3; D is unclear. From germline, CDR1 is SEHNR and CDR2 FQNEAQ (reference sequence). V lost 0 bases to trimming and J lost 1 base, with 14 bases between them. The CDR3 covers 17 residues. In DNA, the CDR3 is TGTGCCAGCAGCTTAGCGGTAAGGATAGCCCGCACAGATACGCAGTATTTT. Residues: CASSLAVRIARTDTQYF.

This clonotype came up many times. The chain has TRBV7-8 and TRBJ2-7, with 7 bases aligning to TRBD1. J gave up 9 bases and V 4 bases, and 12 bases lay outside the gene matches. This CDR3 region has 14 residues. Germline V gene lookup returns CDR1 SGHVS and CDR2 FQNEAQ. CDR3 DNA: TGTGCCAGCAGCTCTCATAACACAGGGGCTGTGCAGTACTTC. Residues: CASSSHNTGAVQYF.

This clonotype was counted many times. The CDR3 is CASSPSDSGANVLTF. The CDR3 bases are TGTGCCAGCAGCCCTAGTGACTCTGGGGCCAACGTCCTGACTTTC. This chain joins TRBV7-6 and TRBJ2-6; D call uncertain. CDR1 is SGHVS and CDR2 is FNYEAQ in the germline V gene. V was clipped by 5 bases and J by 0 bases, with 8 bases between them. There are 15 residues in the CDR3.

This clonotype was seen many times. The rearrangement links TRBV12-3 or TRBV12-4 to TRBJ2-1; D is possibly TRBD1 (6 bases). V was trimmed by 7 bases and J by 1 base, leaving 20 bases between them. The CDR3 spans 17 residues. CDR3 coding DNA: TGTGCCAGCATCACCGGCAGGGGCCAGGGTTCCTACAATGAGCAGTTCTTC. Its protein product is CASITGRGQGSYNEQFF.

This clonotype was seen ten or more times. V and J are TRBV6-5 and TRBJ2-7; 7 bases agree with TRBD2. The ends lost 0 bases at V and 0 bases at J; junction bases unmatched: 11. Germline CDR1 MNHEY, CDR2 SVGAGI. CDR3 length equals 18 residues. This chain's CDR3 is CASSYSIGLGGNSYEQYF. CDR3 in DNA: TGTGCCAGCAGTTACTCGATCGGGTTGGGGGGGAACTCCTACGAGCAGTACTTC.

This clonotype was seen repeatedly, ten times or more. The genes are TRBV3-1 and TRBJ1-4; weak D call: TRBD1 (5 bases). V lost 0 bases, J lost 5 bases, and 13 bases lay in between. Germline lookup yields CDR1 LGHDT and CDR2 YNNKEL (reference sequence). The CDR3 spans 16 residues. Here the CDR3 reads CASSQDTGRINEKLFF. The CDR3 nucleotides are TGTGCCAGCAGCCAAGATACGGGACGGATAAATGAAAAACTGTTTTTT. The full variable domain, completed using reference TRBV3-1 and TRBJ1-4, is DTAVSQTPKYLVTQMGNDKSIKCEQNLGHDTMYWYKQDSKKFLKIMFSYNNKELIINETVPNRFSPKSPDKAHLNLHINSLELGDSAVYFCASSQDTGRINEKLFFGSGTQLSVL.

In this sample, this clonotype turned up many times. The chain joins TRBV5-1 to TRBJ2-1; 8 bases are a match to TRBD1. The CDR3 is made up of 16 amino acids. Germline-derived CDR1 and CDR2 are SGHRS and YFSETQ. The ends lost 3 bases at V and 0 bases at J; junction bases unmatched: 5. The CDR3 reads CASSSNRGSSYNEQFF. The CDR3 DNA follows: TGCGCCAGCAGCTCGAACAGGGGGAGCTCCTACAATGAGCAGTTCTTC.

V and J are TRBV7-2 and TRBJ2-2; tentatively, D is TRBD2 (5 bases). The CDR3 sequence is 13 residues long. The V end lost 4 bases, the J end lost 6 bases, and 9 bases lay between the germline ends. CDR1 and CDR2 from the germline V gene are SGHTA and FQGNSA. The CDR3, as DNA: TGTGCCAGCAGCTCTACTAGACCCGGGGAGCTGTTTTTT. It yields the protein CASSSTRPGELFF.

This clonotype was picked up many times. The CDR3 is CASSLTGGYDGYTF. CDR3 nucleotides: TGTGCCAGCAGTTTAACAGGGGGCTATGACGGCTACACCTTC. J is TRBJ1-2 and V is TRBV12-3 or TRBV12-4; 9 positions agree with TRBD1. The CDR3 is 14 amino acids. V lost 2 bases and J lost 8; bases outside the gene matches: 6.